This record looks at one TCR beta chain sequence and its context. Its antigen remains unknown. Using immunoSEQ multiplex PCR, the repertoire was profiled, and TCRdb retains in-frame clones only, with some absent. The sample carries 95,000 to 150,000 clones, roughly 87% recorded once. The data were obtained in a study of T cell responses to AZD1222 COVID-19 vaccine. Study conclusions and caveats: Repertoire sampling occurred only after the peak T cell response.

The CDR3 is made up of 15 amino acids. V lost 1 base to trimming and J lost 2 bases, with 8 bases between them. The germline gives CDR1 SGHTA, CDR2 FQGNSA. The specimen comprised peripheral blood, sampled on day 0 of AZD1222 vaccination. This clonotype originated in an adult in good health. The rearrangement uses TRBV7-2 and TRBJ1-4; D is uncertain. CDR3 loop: CASSLVVTTNEKLFF. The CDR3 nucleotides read TGTGCCAGCAGCTTAGTGGTCACTACTAATGAAAAACTGTTTTTT. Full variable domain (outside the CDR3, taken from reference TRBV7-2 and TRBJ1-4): GAGVSQSPSNKVTEKGKDVELRCDPISGHTALYWYRQSLGQGLEFLIYFQGNSAPDKSGLPSDRFSAERTGGSVSTLTIQRTQQEDSAVYLCASSLVVTTNEKLFFGSGTQLSVL.